This TCR beta chain is from a study of response to subunit inactivated influenza vaccine. Study-level findings and limits: Each seasonal influenza vaccination, the authors suggested, recruits few new T cells.

Worth noting for this clonotype: Its specificity is not known.

This CDR3 comprises 15 residues. Germline V lookup: CDR1 MNHEY, CDR2 SVGEGT. V trimming: 7 bases; J trimming: 7 bases; junction bases outside the gene matches: 9. TCRdb fed the RT-PCR reads into MiXCR, producing one record per CDR3 protein. The sample carries under 500,000 distinct CDR3 sequences, 9.5% to 12% recorded once. The receptor's source is a man in his forties or fifties who received an inactivated influenza vaccine. The chain uses TRBV6-2 or TRBV6-3 and TRBJ2-1; 11 nucleotides match TRBD2. The sequencing here drew on PBMCs from blood, taken about 6 weeks after vaccination. The CDR3 nucleotides read TGTGCCAGCACCGATAGCGGGAGGGCCTGGAATGAGCAGTTCTTC. Its protein is CASTDSGRAWNEQFF.